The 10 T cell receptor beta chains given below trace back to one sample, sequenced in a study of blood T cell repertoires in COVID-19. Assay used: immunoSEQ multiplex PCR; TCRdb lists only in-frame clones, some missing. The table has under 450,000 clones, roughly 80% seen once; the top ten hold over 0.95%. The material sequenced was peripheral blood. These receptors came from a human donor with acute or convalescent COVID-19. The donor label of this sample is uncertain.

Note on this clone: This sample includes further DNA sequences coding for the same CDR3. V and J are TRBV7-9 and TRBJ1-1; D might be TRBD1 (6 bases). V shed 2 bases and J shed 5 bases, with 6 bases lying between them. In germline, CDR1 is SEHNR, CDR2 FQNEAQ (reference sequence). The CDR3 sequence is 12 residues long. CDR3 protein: CASSLTGTEAFF. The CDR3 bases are TGTGCCAGCAGCTTAACAGGGACTGAAGCTTTCTTT.

This CDR3 is CASSVDRAYGYTF. The CDR3, as DNA: TGTGCCAGCAGTGTGGACAGGGCATATGGCTACACCTTC. The chain couples TRBV28 to TRBJ1-2, with TRBD1 matching over 8 bases. Germline CDR1 and CDR2: MDHEN and SYDVKM. Trimming took 5 bases from V and 5 from J; bases not matched to a gene: 4. The length of the CDR3 is 13 residues.

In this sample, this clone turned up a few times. CDR3 DNA: TGTGCCAGCAGTTACATCGGGGGCTACACCTTC. This translates into CASSYIGGYTF. V is TRBV12-3 or TRBV12-4 and J is TRBJ1-2; D unresolved. The CDR3 sequence is 11 residues long. The V and J ends lost 4 bases and 8 bases respectively, with 8 bases between them.

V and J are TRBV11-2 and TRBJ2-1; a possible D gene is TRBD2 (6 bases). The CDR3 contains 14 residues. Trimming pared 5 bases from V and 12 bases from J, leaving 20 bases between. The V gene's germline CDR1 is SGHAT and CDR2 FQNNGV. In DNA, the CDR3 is TGTGCCAGCAGCCGTCGGGACTCCCCCAGAGGGCAGTTCTTC. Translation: CASSRRDSPRGQFF.

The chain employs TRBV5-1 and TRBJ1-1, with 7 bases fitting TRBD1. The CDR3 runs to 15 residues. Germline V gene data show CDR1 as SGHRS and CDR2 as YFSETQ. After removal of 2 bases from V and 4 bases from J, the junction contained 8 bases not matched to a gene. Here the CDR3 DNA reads TGCGCCAGCAGCTTCGGCAGGGGGGTAGGCACTGAAGCTTTCTTT. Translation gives CASSFGRGVGTEAFF.

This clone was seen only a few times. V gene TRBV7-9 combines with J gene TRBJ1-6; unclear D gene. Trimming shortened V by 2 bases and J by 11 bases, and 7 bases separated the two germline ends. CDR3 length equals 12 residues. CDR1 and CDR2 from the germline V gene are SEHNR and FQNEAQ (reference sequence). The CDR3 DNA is TGTGCCAGCAGCTTATCCGCGCCACCCCTCCACTTT. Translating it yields CASSLSAPPLHF.

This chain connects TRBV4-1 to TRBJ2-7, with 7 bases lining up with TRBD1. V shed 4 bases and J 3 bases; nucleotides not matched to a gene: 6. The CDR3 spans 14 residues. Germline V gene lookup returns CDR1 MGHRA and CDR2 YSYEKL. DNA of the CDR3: TGCGCCAGCAGCCCGCCCCAGGGGGTCTACGAGCAGTACTTC. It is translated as CASSPPQGVYEQYF.

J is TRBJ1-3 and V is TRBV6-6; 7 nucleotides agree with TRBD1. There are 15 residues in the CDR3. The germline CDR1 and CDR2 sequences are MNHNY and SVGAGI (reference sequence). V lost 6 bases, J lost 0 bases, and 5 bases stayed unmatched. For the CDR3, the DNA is TGTGCCAGCAGCCCGACAGGGAACTCTGGAAACACCATATATTTT. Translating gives CASSPTGNSGNTIYF.

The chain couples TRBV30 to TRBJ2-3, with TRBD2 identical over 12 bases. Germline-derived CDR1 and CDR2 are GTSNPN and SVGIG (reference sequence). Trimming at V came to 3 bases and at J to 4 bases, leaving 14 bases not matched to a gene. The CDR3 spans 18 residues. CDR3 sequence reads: CAWSLTSGRPRVADTQYF. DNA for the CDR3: TGTGCCTGGAGCCTAACTAGCGGGAGGCCCCGGGTGGCAGATACGCAGTATTTT.

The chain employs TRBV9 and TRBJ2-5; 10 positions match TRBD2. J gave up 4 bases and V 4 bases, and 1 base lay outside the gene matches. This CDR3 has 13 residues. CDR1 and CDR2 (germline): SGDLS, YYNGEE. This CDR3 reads CASSRTSGETQYF. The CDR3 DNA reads TGTGCCAGCAGCAGGACTAGCGGAGAGACCCAGTACTTC.